Presented here are 8 T cell receptor beta chains from one specimen sequenced in a study of blood T cell repertoires in COVID-19. TCRdb keeps only in-frame clones here, not all; method: immunoSEQ multiplex PCR. Of 110,000 to 150,000 clones in the sample, 78% were seen once. The source material was peripheral blood. Every receptor here comes from a woman aged 55 to 70 with acute or convalescent COVID-19.

The rearrangement links TRBV30 to TRBJ2-1; TRBD2 matches 15 bases. The CDR3 has 17 residues. Germline V gene sequence: CDR1 GTSNPN, CDR2 SVGIG (reference sequence). The ends lost 5 bases at V and 9 bases at J; junction bases unmatched: 14. CDR3 sequence (DNA): TGTGCCTGGGACCCAGCCTCGGGACTAGCGGGAGGAGGTGAGCAGTTCTTC. Amino acid sequence: CAWDPASGLAGGGEQFF.

The chain joins TRBV3-1 (or the pseudogene TRBV3-2) to TRBJ2-5; D is ambiguous. Between the trimmed V and J ends, which lost 4 bases and 5 bases, there was a span of 8 bases. From germline, CDR1 is LGHDT and CDR2 YNNKEL (reference sequence). The CDR3 extends over 12 amino acids. In DNA form, the CDR3 reads TGTGCCAGCAGCCCCATGAGGGAGACCCAGTACTTC. It is translated as CASSPMRETQYF.

This clone came up once. The V call is TRBV6-1, the J call TRBJ1-2, with D hard to call. The CDR3 loop spans 14 amino acids. V was trimmed by 3 bases and J by 5 bases, leaving 13 bases between them. CDR1 and CDR2 (germline): MNHNS, SASEGT. CDR3 sequence reads: CASSDPRHHYGYTF. DNA for the CDR3: TGTGCCAGCAGTGACCCCCGACACCATTATGGCTACACCTTC.

This clone was seen a handful of times. This chain joins TRBV7-9 and TRBJ2-7; the match to TRBD1 covers 7 bases. The germline V gene encodes CDR1 SEHNR and CDR2 FQNEAQ (reference sequence). The V and J ends lost 3 bases and 4 bases, in that order; junction bases with no gene match: 6. There are 14 residues in the CDR3. CDR3 protein: CASSFGTDWYEQYF. CDR3 sequence (DNA): TGTGCCAGCAGCTTTGGGACAGATTGGTACGAGCAGTACTTC.

The genes are TRBV7-8 and TRBJ2-1; 11 bases are shared with TRBD2. The CDR3 has 16 amino acids. V lost 5 bases to trimming and J lost 3 bases; unmatched junction nucleotides: 6. The germline V gene encodes CDR1 SGHVS and CDR2 FQNEAQ. CDR3 amino acids: CASSSTSGSVYNEQFF. The CDR3 nucleotides are TGTGCCAGCAGCAGCACTAGCGGGAGCGTCTACAATGAGCAGTTCTTC.

V is TRBV15 and J is TRBJ2-7, with TRBD2 matching 7 bases. Germline values: CDR1 LNHNV, CDR2 YYDKDF (reference sequence). V gave up 1 base and J gave up 0 bases; unmatched junction bases: 3. The CDR3 is 15 residues long. CDR3 sequence: CATSRASGVSYEQYF. The CDR3 coding sequence is TGTGCCACCAGCAGAGCCAGCGGGGTCTCCTACGAGCAGTACTTC.

This chain uses TRBV27 with TRBJ2-1; no clear D gene. V was shortened by 3 bases and J by 5 bases, with 11 bases between the two germline ends. CDR1 and CDR2 (germline): MNHEY, SMNVEV (reference sequence). There are 14 residues in the CDR3. CDR3 residues: CASSFPAANNEQFF. The CDR3 DNA reads TGTGCCAGCAGTTTCCCGGCGGCGAACAATGAGCAGTTCTTC.

The V gene is TRBV14, the J gene TRBJ2-2; TRBD2 is a possible D gene (5 bases). Germline V gene sequence: CDR1 SGHDN, CDR2 FVKESK. Trimming took 3 bases from V and 1 from J, leaving 12 bases between them. CDR3 length: 16 amino acids. The CDR3 region is CASSQRTYKNTGELFF. Here the CDR3 DNA reads TGTGCCAGCAGCCAGAGGACTTACAAGAACACCGGGGAGCTGTTTTTT.